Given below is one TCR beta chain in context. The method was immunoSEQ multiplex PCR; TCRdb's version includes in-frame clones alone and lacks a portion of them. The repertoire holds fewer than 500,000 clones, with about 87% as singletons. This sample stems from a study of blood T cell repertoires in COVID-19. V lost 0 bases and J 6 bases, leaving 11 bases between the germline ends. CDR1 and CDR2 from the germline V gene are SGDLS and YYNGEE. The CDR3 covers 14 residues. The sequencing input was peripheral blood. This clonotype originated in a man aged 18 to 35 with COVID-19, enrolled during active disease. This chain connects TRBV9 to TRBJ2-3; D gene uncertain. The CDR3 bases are TGTGCCAGCAGCGTAGTTCCAGGCCCGGATACGCAGTATTTT. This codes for CASSVVPGPDTQYF.